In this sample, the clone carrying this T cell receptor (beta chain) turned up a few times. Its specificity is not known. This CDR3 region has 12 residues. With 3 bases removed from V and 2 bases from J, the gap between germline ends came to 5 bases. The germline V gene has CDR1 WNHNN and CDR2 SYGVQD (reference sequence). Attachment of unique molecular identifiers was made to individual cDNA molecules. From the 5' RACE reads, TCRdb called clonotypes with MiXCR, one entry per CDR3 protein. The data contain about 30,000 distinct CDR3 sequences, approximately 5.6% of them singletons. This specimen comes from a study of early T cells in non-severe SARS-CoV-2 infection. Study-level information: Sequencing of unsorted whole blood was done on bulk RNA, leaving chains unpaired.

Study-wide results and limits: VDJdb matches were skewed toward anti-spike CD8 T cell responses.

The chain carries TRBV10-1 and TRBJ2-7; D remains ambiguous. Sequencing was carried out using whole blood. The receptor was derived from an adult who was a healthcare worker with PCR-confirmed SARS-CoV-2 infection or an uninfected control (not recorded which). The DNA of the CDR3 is TGCGCCAGCAGTGACCGAACCTACGAGCAGTACTTC. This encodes CASSDRTYEQYF.